This record covers a single TCR beta chain. Its specificity is not known. This sample is part of a study of cytomegalovirus exposure and HLA in healthy donors. Turning to the study itself: The use of the same platform for the 110 or so validation repertoires and the 550 to 850 first-cohort repertoires was reported by a later analysis.

Germline trimming cut 3 bases from V and 7 bases from J; bases unmatched to any gene: 5. Looked up from germline, CDR1 is SGHRS and CDR2 is YFSETQ. This CDR3 comprises 15 residues. Study-wide findings and caveats: The study recorded 150 to 200 TCR beta chains that were cytomegalovirus-associated. Researchers reported that a few CMV-associated chains were confirmed in vitro as CMV antigen-specific. That first-cohort TCR clusters tended to co-occur in the 95 to 150 validation repertoires was found in a later analysis.

TCRdb's copy holds only in-frame clones and misses some; the assay was immunoSEQ multiplex PCR. The repertoire consists of around 150,000 clones, with 85% to 90% occurring once and the leading ten covering 3.3%. Sample: PBMCs. The TCR was taken from a woman under 30 in good health and CMV-seropositive. The chain links TRBV5-1 to TRBJ2-2, with 11 bases lining up with TRBD1. The CDR3 DNA reads TGCGCCAGCAGCTGGCGGACAGGGGGCGGCGGGGAGCTGTTTTTT. This encodes CASSWRTGGGGELFF.